Listed below are T cell receptor beta chains from one sample, sequenced in a study of cytomegalovirus exposure and HLA in healthy donors. Sequencing was performed with immunoSEQ multiplex PCR; in TCRdb, only in-frame clones are kept and a portion is missing. Here the sample spans fewer than 200,000 clones, about four fifths being singletons. Material for sequencing was PBMCs. The receptors derive from a man aged 40-49 years in good health and CMV-seropositive. CDR3s include the opening cysteine and the closing phenylalanine or tryptophan. The D gene is left open where the match is weak. Clone size is stated in some rows and not others, as once, few, many or a class when expanded.

>NA|NA|TRBV7-3|TRBJ2-2
CASSPYPIADTGELFF
TGTGCCAGCAGCCCCTACCCCATTGCGGACACCGGGGAGCTGTTTTTT
>TRBD1|few|TRBV6-1|TRBJ1-5
CASTSDRFGNQPQHF
TGTGCCAGCACCTCGGACAGGTTCGGAAATCAGCCCCAGCATTTT
>NA|NA|TRBV19|TRBJ2-1
CASSITFTYNEQFF
TGTGCCAGTAGTATTACATTCACCTACAATGAGCAGTTCTTC
>TRBD2|NA|TRBV7-7|TRBJ2-3
CASSPRTSRIDTQYF
TGTGCCAGCAGCCCACGGACTAGCCGTATAGATACGCAGTATTTT
>TRBD1|NA|TRBV7-7|TRBJ2-3
CASSLAQGATDTQYF
TGTGCCAGCAGCTTAGCTCAGGGGGCAACGGATACGCAGTATTTT
>TRBD2|few|TRBV7-2|TRBJ2-5
CASSPSGIGETQYF
TGTGCCAGCAGCCCCAGCGGGATTGGAGAGACCCAGTACTTC
>NA|few|TRBV10-2|TRBJ1-5
CASSEADRRRPQHF
TGCGCCAGCAGTGAAGCCGACAGGCGCCGGCCCCAGCATTTT
>TRBD1|NA|TRBV11-1|TRBJ1-2
CASSLTGGSNYGYTF
TGTGCCAGCAGCTTGACAGGGGGCTCCAACTATGGCTACACCTTC
>TRBD1|NA|TRBV7-4|TRBJ1-5
CASSLAGQGNNQPQHF
TGTGCCAGCAGCTTAGCAGGACAGGGCAACAATCAGCCCCAGCATTTT
>NA|NA|TRBV21-1|TRBJ2-7
CASRQGSYEQYF
TGTGCCAGCAGACAGGGATCCTACGAGCAGTACTTC
>TRBD1|NA|TRBV4-3|TRBJ2-7
CASSSSPGQGVYEQYF
TGCGCCAGCAGCTCTTCCCCCGGACAGGGGGTCTACGAGCAGTACTTC
>NA|NA|TRBV2|TRBJ2-3
CASSEAGTNAADTQYF
TGTGCCAGCAGTGAAGCCGGAACTAACGCCGCAGATACGCAGTATTTT
>NA|NA|TRBV9|TRBJ1-6
CASSVGWGGPYNSPLHF
TGTGCCAGCAGCGTAGGATGGGGGGGTCCATATAATTCACCCCTCCACTTT
>NA|few|TRBV6-6|TRBJ1-5
CASNRDYQPQHF
TGTGCCAGCAACAGGGATTATCAGCCCCAGCATTTT
>NA|NA|TRBV5-1|TRBJ2-3
CASSLVPAGVTDTQYF
TGCGCCAGCAGCTTGGTTCCGGCAGGCGTAACAGATACGCAGTATTTT
>TRBD1|NA|TRBV12-5|TRBJ1-1
CASGSPGQAEAFF
TGTGCTAGTGGTTCCCCTGGACAGGCTGAAGCTTTCTTT
>TRBD1|NA|TRBV2|TRBJ1-6
CASLGQVLNSPLHF
TGTGCCAGCCTAGGACAGGTTTTGAATTCACCCCTCCACTTT
>TRBD2|NA|TRBV27|TRBJ2-3
CASSLSRVTSGDPDTQYF
TGTGCCAGCAGTTTATCGAGGGTCACTAGCGGGGACCCAGATACGCAGTATTTT
>TRBD1|NA|TRBV27|TRBJ2-7
CASSLSFDRGYEQYF
TGTGCCAGCAGTTTATCGTTCGACAGGGGTTACGAGCAGTACTTC
>TRBD1|few|TRBV19|TRBJ2-1
CASSSQQGVHEQFF
TGTGCCAGTAGTAGCCAACAGGGGGTCCATGAGCAGTTCTTC
>TRBD1|once|TRBV6-1|TRBJ2-7
CASSRRGQGLYEQYF
TGTGCCAGCAGTCGACGCGGACAGGGCCTCTACGAGCAGTACTTC
>NA|NA|TRBV6-6|TRBJ1-2
CASSYSTDRGDYGYTF
TGTGCCAGCAGTTACTCGACAGACCGGGGGGACTATGGCTACACCTTC
>TRBD1|few|TRBV6-1|TRBJ2-7
CASVRRDSIYEQYF
TGTGCCAGCGTCCGTCGGGACAGCATCTACGAGCAGTACTTC
>NA|once|TRBV7-3|TRBJ2-1
CASSPGLRDNEQFF
TGTGCCAGCAGCCCCGGACTTCGGGACAATGAGCAGTTCTTC
>NA|NA|TRBV29-1|TRBJ2-7
CSVELGVPYEQYF
TGCAGCGTTGAATTAGGGGTACCCTACGAGCAGTACTTC
>NA|NA|TRBV6-1|TRBJ1-1
CASSELGRTEAFF
TGTGCCAGCAGTGAATTGGGGAGAACTGAAGCTTTCTTT
>TRBD2|NA|TRBV10-3|TRBJ2-3
CAIGTSGTDTQYF
TGTGCCATTGGGACTAGCGGCACAGATACGCAGTATTTT
>NA|NA|TRBV15|TRBJ2-7
CATSAHLKETYEQYF
TGTGCCACCAGCGCCCACCTTAAGGAGACCTACGAGCAGTACTTC
>NA|NA|TRBV9|TRBJ1-1
CASSVGGLGDTEAFF
TGTGCCAGCAGCGTGGGGGGACTCGGGGACACTGAAGCTTTCTTT
>NA|few|TRBV27|TRBJ1-3
CASSGSGLSGNTIYF
TGTGCCAGCAGCGGGAGCGGCCTCTCTGGAAACACCATATATTTT
>TRBD1|NA|TRBV5-4|TRBJ2-7
CASSQGQGYSYEQYF
TGTGCCAGCAGCCAGGGACAGGGGTACTCCTACGAGCAGTACTTC
>TRBD1|NA|TRBV5-1|TRBJ1-4
CASSSDRAANEKLFF
TGCGCCAGCAGCAGCGACAGGGCGGCTAATGAAAAACTGTTTTTT
>NA|NA|TRBV27|TRBJ1-1
CASSLSQTGRVMTEAFF
TGTGCCAGCAGTTTATCCCAGACAGGCCGGGTGATGACTGAAGCTTTCTTT
>NA|NA|TRBV7-2|TRBJ2-2
CASSFGTNTGELFF
TGTGCCAGCAGCTTCGGGACGAACACCGGGGAGCTGTTTTTT
>TRBD1|NA|TRBV6-5|TRBJ1-1
CASSYSTGPTEAFF
TGTGCCAGCAGTTACTCGACAGGGCCCACTGAAGCTTTCTTT
>NA|once|TRBV10-3|TRBJ1-1
CAISGVSGTEAFF
TGTGCCATCAGTGGGGTCTCGGGCACTGAAGCTTTCTTT
>TRBD1|NA|TRBV7-9|TRBJ1-2
CASSSAGTGDGGYTF
TGTGCCAGCAGCTCCGCCGGGACAGGGGACGGTGGCTACACCTTC
>NA|NA|TRBV6-6|TRBJ1-3
CASSYLGLSGNTIYF
TGTGCCAGCAGTTACTTGGGACTCTCTGGAAACACCATATATTTT
>NA|NA|TRBV15|TRBJ2-1
CATSPRPGSSYNEQFF
TGTGCCACCAGCCCAAGACCGGGTAGCTCCTACAATGAGCAGTTCTTC
>TRBD2|NA|TRBV19|TRBJ2-2
CASSMGVWAGATGELFF
TGTGCCAGTAGTATGGGGGTTTGGGCGGGAGCAACCGGGGAGCTGTTTTTT